Included here is one T cell receptor beta chain sequence, with context. In the authors' methods: Nucleated cell number was recorded as an estimate derived from reference gene primer amplification. The assay was immunoSEQ multiplex PCR, and TCRdb's table has in-frame clones only and misses some. V and J calls and clone size are as listed in that table; D and trimming were resolved from the DNA. The table shows over 200,000 clones, with around four fifths occurring only once. This record belongs to a study of blood T cell repertoires in COVID-19. Background on the study: COVID-19 samples collected from the United States, Italy and Spain covered acute and convalescent phases. PBMCs, B-cell-depleted T cells, or T cells provided the cDNA or gDNA that made up the material.

The sequencing sample was made of peripheral blood. The receptor was derived from a man aged 80 or over with acute or convalescent COVID-19.

CDR3 in amino acids: CASGDRTGNEKLFF. DNA for the CDR3: TGTGCCAGCGGGGACAGGACTGGGAATGAAAAACTGTTTTTT. This chain connects TRBV2 to TRBJ1-4; 8 bases align to TRBD1. V lost 8 bases to trimming and J lost 5 bases; unmatched junction nucleotides: 7. CDR3 size: 14 residues. Germline CDR1 reads SNHLY; CDR2 reads FYNNEI.